This TCR beta chain was sequenced for a study of cytomegalovirus exposure and HLA in healthy donors. Whole-study findings and limits: TCR beta V segments were, for the most part, productive about 87% or about 30% of the time in an earlier analysis. Association of 16,951 TCR beta sequences with HLA alleles was found at 0.05 false discovery rate in a later analysis.

Regarding this clone: Its antigen is undetermined.

V trimming: 7 bases; J trimming: 3 bases; junction bases outside the gene matches: 13. The CDR3 is 15 amino acids. CDR1 is GTSNPN, CDR2 SVGIG, per germline (reference sequence). Researchers ran the PCR with 60 Vbeta and 13 Jbeta primers. Generated by immunoSEQ multiplex PCR, the TCRdb table keeps only in-frame clones and is missing some. Seen in this sample are 200,000 to 250,000 clones; the ten most common clones hold roughly 0.98%. The receptor's source is a woman in her twenties or thirties in good health and CMV-seropositive. The sequencing sample was made of PBMCs. V is TRBV30 and J is TRBJ2-7; the match to TRBD2 covers 9 bases. The CDR3 DNA is TGTGCCTCAGAGGGGGGCGGGAGGGCCTTCTACGAGCAGTACTTC. This codes for CASEGGGRAFYEQYF.